This section outlines one T cell receptor beta chain sequence together with its context. Its antigen remains unidentified. This sample stems from a study of cytomegalovirus exposure and HLA in healthy donors. It was with 60 Vbeta and 13 Jbeta primers that the PCR ran. Data came from immunoSEQ multiplex PCR; TCRdb stores just in-frame clones and leaves some out. Among approximately 240,000 clones listed, 77% were seen once. Study observations and caveats: Apparent HLA restriction characterized most CMV-associated TCR beta chains in a later analysis.

CDR1 is SGDLS, CDR2 YYNGEE, per germline. V lost 4 bases and J lost 7; bases outside the gene matches: 14. CDR3 size: 16 residues. This clonotype originated in a woman aged 55-75 years in good health and CMV-seropositive. V usage is TRBV9 and J usage is TRBJ2-1, with 7 bases identical to TRBD1. Material for sequencing was PBMCs. The CDR3 is CASSPRARGQQNEQFF. The CDR3 coding sequence is TGTGCCAGCAGCCCCAGGGCGAGGGGGCAACAAAATGAGCAGTTCTTC.